The rows below give T cell receptor beta chains drawn from one sample of a study of blood T cell repertoires in COVID-19. TCRdb's table, derived via immunoSEQ multiplex PCR, lists solely in-frame clones and lacks some. The table lists fewer than 300,000 clones, over 75% of them singletons, with about 8.6% in the top ten. The sample was peripheral blood. These receptors were taken from a man younger than 30 with active or convalescent COVID-19. Each CDR3 is given with its conserved first and last residue. D genes are given only for firm matches. For some rows the clone size is stated as once, few or many, or as a class when expanded; others skip it.

>TRBD1|NA|TRBJ2-2|TRBV19
CASIQTGASTGELFF
TGTGCCAGTATTCAAACAGGGGCTAGCACCGGGGAGCTGTTTTTT
>NA|NA|TRBJ1-5|TRBV19
CASSVWGGNQPQHF
TGTGCCAGTAGTGTCTGGGGGGGCAATCAGCCCCAGCATTTT
>TRBD1|NA|TRBJ2-5|TRBV18
CASSQTGGGETQYF
TGTGCCAGCTCGCAAACAGGGGGCGGAGAGACCCAGTACTTC
>NA|NA|TRBJ1-3|TRBV7-9
CASSLPLGRGGNTIYF
TGTGCCAGCAGCTTACCTTTAGGGCGGGGTGGAAACACCATATATTTT
>TRBD1|NA|TRBJ1-2|TRBV3-1/TRBV3-2
CASRAGTGNGYTF
TGTGCCAGCAGGGCCGGGACAGGTAATGGCTACACCTTC
>NA|NA|TRBJ2-3|TRBV7-3
CASSFQDSSPQYF
TGTGCCAGCAGCTTTCAGGACAGCTCTCCGCAGTATTTT
>NA|NA|TRBJ2-7|TRBV7-9
CASTGRSSYEQYF
TGTGCCAGTACAGGGCGGAGCTCCTACGAGCAGTACTTC
>TRBD1|NA|TRBJ2-2|TRBV6-1
CASSDAPGQGSSGELFF
TGTGCCAGCAGTGACGCACCGGGACAGGGTTCGTCCGGGGAGCTGTTTTTT
>NA|NA|TRBJ2-5|TRBV5-8
CASSLRGWETQYF
TGTGCCAGCAGCTTACGGGGGTGGGAGACCCAGTACTTC
>NA|NA|TRBJ2-1|TRBV5-1
CASSPDGVNEQFF
TGCGCCAGCAGCCCGGACGGGGTCAATGAGCAGTTCTTC
>TRBD1|NA|TRBJ2-7|TRBV2
CASSEAQDRDYEQYF
TGTGCCAGCAGTGAAGCGCAGGACAGGGACTACGAGCAGTACTTC
>NA|NA|TRBJ1-5|TRBV19
CASSIYYGEERERPQHF
TGTGCCAGTAGTATTTATTACGGAGAGGAGCGGGAGAGGCCCCAGCATTTT
>TRBD2|few|TRBJ2-7|TRBV7-2
CASSPSLAGGNYEQYF
TGTGCCAGCAGCCCCAGTCTTGCGGGGGGGAACTACGAGCAGTACTTC
>TRBD2|NA|TRBJ2-1|TRBV9
CASSVTSGNEQFF
TGTGCCAGCAGCGTCACTAGCGGCAATGAGCAGTTCTTC
>NA|NA|TRBJ1-2|TRBV9
CASSVSRSRGPVGYTF
TGTGCCAGCAGCGTAAGCCGGAGCAGGGGCCCGGTTGGCTACACCTTC
>TRBD2|NA|TRBJ2-5|TRBV6-5
CASSYSGLAGGETQYF
TGTGCCAGCAGTTACTCGGGACTAGCGGGGGGTGAGACCCAGTACTTC
>TRBD1|NA|TRBJ2-5|TRBV7-9
CASSQVGQVEETQYF
TGTGCCAGCAGCCAGGTGGGACAGGTAGAAGAGACCCAGTACTTC
>TRBD1|NA|TRBJ2-3|TRBV28
CASSSLRDRVTDTQYF
TGTGCCAGCAGTTCACTCCGGGACAGGGTCACAGATACGCAGTATTTT
>NA|NA|TRBJ1-1|TRBV6-6
CASSPNKAGVANTEAFF
TGTGCCAGCAGTCCGAATAAGGCAGGGGTGGCGAACACTGAAGCTTTCTTT
>NA|few|TRBJ1-1|TRBV7-3
CASSPMGGVSTEAFF
TGTGCCAGCAGCCCCATGGGGGGGGTAAGCACTGAAGCTTTCTTT